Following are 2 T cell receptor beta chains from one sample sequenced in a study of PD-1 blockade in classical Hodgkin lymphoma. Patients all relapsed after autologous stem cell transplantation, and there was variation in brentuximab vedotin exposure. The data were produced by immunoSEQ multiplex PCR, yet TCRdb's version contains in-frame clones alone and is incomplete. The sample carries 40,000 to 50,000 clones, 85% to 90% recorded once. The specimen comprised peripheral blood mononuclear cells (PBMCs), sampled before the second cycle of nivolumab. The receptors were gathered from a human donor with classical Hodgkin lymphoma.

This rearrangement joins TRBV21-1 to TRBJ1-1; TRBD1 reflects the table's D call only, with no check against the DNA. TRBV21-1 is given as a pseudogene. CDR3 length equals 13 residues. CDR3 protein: CASSNQMNTEAFF. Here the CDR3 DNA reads TGTGCCAGCAGCAACCAAATGAACACTGAAGCTTTCTTT.

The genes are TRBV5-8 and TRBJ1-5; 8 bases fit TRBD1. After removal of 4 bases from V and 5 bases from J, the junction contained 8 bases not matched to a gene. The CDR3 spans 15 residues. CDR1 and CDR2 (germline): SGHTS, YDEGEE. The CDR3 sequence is CASSPGTGTDQPQHF. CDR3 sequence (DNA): TGTGCCAGCAGCCCGGGGACAGGTACGGATCAGCCCCAGCATTTT.